This record covers a single T cell receptor beta chain. This record belongs to a study of blood T cell repertoires in COVID-19. Overall study: Both acute and convalescent COVID-19 samples were obtained from the United States, Italy and Spain. PBMCs, B-cell-depleted T cells, or T cells were the source of the cDNA or gDNA that made up the material.

This CDR3 has 11 residues. The germline V gene has CDR1 SQVTM and CDR2 ANQGSEA. Trimming shortened V by 4 bases and J by 6 bases, and 9 bases separated the two germline ends. Authors' processing steps: Reference gene primers were amplified, and this amplification served to estimate nucleated cell counts. The method was immunoSEQ multiplex PCR; TCRdb's version includes in-frame clones alone and lacks a portion of them. The V and J calls and clone size are taken from that table; D and trimming were inferred from the DNA. The sample carries around 300,000 clones, 80% to 90% recorded once. Material for sequencing was peripheral blood. The chain links TRBV29-1 to TRBJ1-2; D perhaps matches TRBD1 (5 bases). The source of this sequence is a woman younger than 45 with active or convalescent COVID-19. CDR3 DNA: TGCAGCGTTGGGCGGGGGGATGGCTACACCTTC. Its translation is CSVGRGDGYTF. Looking up the rest from reference TRBV29-1 and TRBJ1-2 gives the full variable domain: SAVISQKPSRDICQRGTSLTIQCQVDSQVTMMFWYRQQPGQSLTLIATANQGSEATYESGFVIDKFPISRPNLTFSTLTVSNMSPEDSSIYLCSVGRGDGYTFGSGTRLTVV.